These T cell receptor beta chains were read from a single sample in a study of early T cells in non-severe SARS-CoV-2 infection. MiXCR, run by TCRdb on the 5' RACE reads, gives a single entry per CDR3 protein. Of roughly 53,000 distinct CDR3 sequences listed, 10% are singletons. Specimen: whole blood. These receptor sequences come from an adult who was a healthcare worker with PCR-confirmed SARS-CoV-2 infection or an uninfected control (not recorded which). CDR3s include the opening cysteine and the closing phenylalanine or tryptophan. The D gene is left open where the match is weak. Only part of the rows carry a size: once, few, many, or a class if the clone is expanded.

TRBD2,TRBJ2-3,TRBV7-2,.,CASSLKQLAGGGKKYF,TGTGCCAGCAGCCTTAAACAACTAGCGGGAGGGGGAAAGAAGTATTTT
.,TRBJ2-3,TRBV6-6,.,CASRATDTQYF,TGTGCCAGCAGGGCTACAGATACGCAGTATTTT
.,TRBJ2-1,TRBV7-9,many,CASSLTDGRNEQFF,TGTGCCAGCAGCTTAACGGACGGACGCAATGAGCAGTTCTTC
TRBD1,TRBJ2-7,TRBV2,few,CASSPLTGATSEQYF,TGTGCCAGCAGTCCCCTGACAGGGGCCACCAGCGAGCAGTACTTC
.,TRBJ1-5,TRBV6-6,many,CASSPDQPQHF,TGTGCCAGCAGTCCGGATCAGCCCCAGCATTTT
.,TRBJ2-5,TRBV11-1,.,CASSLWLAETQYF,TGTGCCAGCAGCTTATGGCTAGCAGAGACCCAGTACTTC
.,TRBJ2-7,TRBV3-1,many,CASSQDWAYEQYF,TGTGCCAGCAGCCAAGATTGGGCCTACGAGCAGTACTTC
.,TRBJ1-6,TRBV20-1,.,CSASRGLSYNSPLHF,TGCAGTGCTTCCAGGGGTTTGTCCTATAATTCACCCCTCCACTTT
TRBD1,TRBJ1-2,TRBV27,.,CASRTGSEGYTF,TGTGCCAGTCGGACAGGTTCTGAAGGCTACACCTTC
.,TRBJ1-2,TRBV7-8,.,CASSLARARRNYGYTF,TGTGCCAGCAGCTTAGCGCGGGCCAGACGAAACTATGGCTACACCTTC
TRBD1,TRBJ1-1,TRBV27,many,CASSHGTGRNTEAFF,TGTGCCAGCAGCCACGGGACAGGGAGGAACACTGAAGCTTTCTTT
.,TRBJ2-2,TRBV7-2,many,CASSSSQARLTGELFF,TGTGCCAGCAGCTCCTCACAGGCAAGACTCACCGGGGAGCTGTTTTTT
TRBD1,TRBJ1-1,TRBV24-1,.,CATSDPWTGASEAFF,TGTGCCACCAGTGATCCCTGGACAGGGGCGAGTGAAGCTTTCTTT
.,TRBJ2-4,TRBV20-1,.,CSAEGLAKNIQYF,TGCAGTGCTGAAGGACTAGCCAAAAACATTCAGTACTTC
.,TRBJ2-7,TRBV7-3,.,CASSVDRLHEQYF,TGTGCCAGCAGCGTAGACAGACTCCACGAGCAGTACTTC
.,TRBJ1-1,TRBV29-1,few,CSVVEGDTEAFF,TGCAGCGTTGTGGAGGGGGATACTGAAGCTTTCTTT
.,TRBJ2-1,TRBV29-1,few,CSVTTSSYNEQFF,TGCAGCGTGACCACGAGCTCCTACAATGAGCAGTTCTTC
TRBD1,TRBJ2-7,TRBV18,.,CASSPGGTGAGEQYF,TGTGCCAGCTCCCCGGGCGGGACAGGGGCAGGAGAGCAGTACTTC
.,TRBJ1-1,TRBV9,many,CASSVHPTGNTEAFF,TGTGCCAGCAGCGTTCACCCGACAGGGAACACTGAAGCTTTCTTT
TRBD1,TRBJ2-5,TRBV5-1,few,CASSIQGARETQYF,TGCGCCAGCAGCATACAGGGGGCACGAGAGACCCAGTACTTC
.,TRBJ2-5,TRBV20-1,few,CSASTGTSEETQYF,TGCAGTGCTAGTACCGGGACGTCAGAAGAGACCCAGTACTTC
.,TRBJ1-1,TRBV14,few,CASSRQTGNIHSVNTEAFF,TGTGCCAGCAGCCGCCAAACAGGGAACATCCATTCGGTGAACACTGAAGCTTTCTTT
.,TRBJ1-1,TRBV30,.,CAWNPAGTEAFF,TGTGCCTGGAACCCAGCGGGGACTGAAGCTTTCTTT
.,TRBJ1-6,TRBV5-4,.,CASARGRARDSPLHF,TGTGCCAGCGCACGCGGCAGAGCCAGGGATTCACCCCTCCACTTT
TRBD2,TRBJ2-3,TRBV2,medium-sized,CASSGLAGITDTQYF,TGTGCCAGCAGTGGGCTAGCGGGGATAACAGATACGCAGTATTTT
.,TRBJ2-7,TRBV11-2,many,CASSLEGGAFYEQYF,TGTGCCAGCAGCTTAGAAGGCGGGGCCTTCTACGAGCAGTACTTC
.,TRBJ1-4,TRBV9,.,CASSVGVRMDEKLFF,TGTGCCAGCAGCGTAGGAGTCCGGATGGATGAAAAACTGTTTTTT
TRBD1,TRBJ1-2,TRBV5-1,few,CASSLNRMGQGYGYTF,TGCGCCAGCAGCTTGAACCGGATGGGACAGGGATATGGCTACACCTTC
.,TRBJ2-3,TRBV5-1,.,CASSLEAGWGTDTQYF,TGCGCCAGCAGCTTGGAGGCAGGATGGGGTACAGATACGCAGTATTTT
.,TRBJ2-1,TRBV9,few,CASSAGTFPFNEQFF,TGTGCCAGCAGCGCCGGGACATTCCCCTTCAATGAGCAGTTCTTC
.,TRBJ2-3,TRBV29-1,many,CSLRQADTQYF,TGCAGCCTGAGACAGGCAGATACGCAGTATTTT
.,TRBJ2-1,TRBV5-8,.,CASSLNVQGHEQFF,TGTGCCAGCAGCTTGAACGTTCAGGGACATGAGCAGTTCTTC
TRBD1,TRBJ2-3,TRBV20-1,many,CSADTGGTDTQYF,TGCAGTGCAGATACAGGGGGCACAGATACGCAGTATTTT
.,TRBJ2-1,TRBV7-9,.,CASSLVGAGPTYNEQFF,TGTGCCAGCAGCTTAGTGGGCGCCGGACCAACCTACAATGAGCAGTTCTTC
.,TRBJ2-4,TRBV6-2/TRBV6-3,many,CASSYSRSLTGAKNIQYF,TGTGCCAGCAGTTACTCGAGGTCTTTGACGGGAGCCAAAAACATTCAGTACTTC
TRBD2,TRBJ2-3,TRBV7-2,many,CASSLVSGLTDTQYF,TGTGCCAGCAGCTTGGTTAGCGGGCTCACAGATACGCAGTATTTT
TRBD2,TRBJ2-1,TRBV30,many,CAWSVRASGMGEQFF,TGTGCCTGGAGTGTACGGGCTAGCGGGATGGGTGAGCAGTTCTTC
TRBD1,TRBJ2-5,TRBV10-3,.,CAISDRAETQYF,TGTGCCATCAGCGACAGGGCAGAGACCCAGTACTTC
TRBD2,TRBJ2-3,TRBV7-3,.,CASSPRGTSGTDTQYF,TGTGCCAGCAGCCCACGAGGGACTAGCGGCACAGATACGCAGTATTTT
.,TRBJ2-1,TRBV7-9,many,CASSPRGSQVYNEQFF,TGTGCCAGCAGCCCTAGGGGGTCCCAAGTTTACAATGAGCAGTTCTTC
.,TRBJ1-1,TRBV20-1,few,CSARGRDLYAEAFF,TGCAGTGCCAGGGGCAGGGATTTGTATGCTGAAGCTTTCTTT
.,TRBJ2-7,TRBV6-2/TRBV6-3,many,CASSPSLPGREQYF,TGTGCCAGCAGTCCCAGCTTACCCGGCAGGGAGCAGTACTTC